The T cell receptor beta chain described here comes from a study of T cells in Graves' hyperthyroidism and ophthalmopathy. The TCR beta CDR3 regions underwent amplification using RNA transcripts as the source. With the HTBI primer set, the TCR CDR3 went through a first round of RT-PCR. TCRdb re-called the multiplex PCR reads with MiXCR, one entry per CDR3 protein. The sample consists of about 840,000 distinct CDR3 sequences, over 35% of them appearing once. Graves' hyperthyroidism was deemed stable given no ophthalmopathy progression within 18 months. On the basis of clinical symptoms, serum thyroxine and TRAb, thyroid ultrasound and orbital computed tomography, diagnoses were made. This CDR3 is 14 amino acids long. Germline V gives CDR1 MGHDK, CDR2 SYGVNS. Concerning this clonotype itself: At one of its ends the junction is not consistent with the germline gene, which may arise from a read error.

This TCR derives from a man aged 18-30 years with Graves' hyperthyroidism. Sequenced: blood. This chain joins TRBV25-1 and TRBJ2-5; D remains ambiguous. Written as DNA, the CDR3 is TGCGCCAGCAGCCCACTGAGTCCGGCGGAGACCCAGTACTTC. Protein: CASSPLSPAETQYF. The full variable domain, completed using reference TRBV25-1 and TRBJ2-5, is EADIYQTPRYLVIGTGKKITLECSQTMGHDKMYWYQQDPGMELHLIHYSYGVNSTEKGDLSSESTVSRIRTEHFPLTLESARPSHTSQYLCASSPLSPAETQYFGPGTRLLVL.